This entry lists 23 T cell receptor beta chains sequenced from one sample in a study of beta chain features in type 1 diabetes. Study-wide results and caveats: All four CD4+ subsets from Type 1 diabetes patients carried moderately but significantly shorter TCRB CDR3s.

The entirety of the isolated RNA underwent reverse transcription, so expressed TCRB transcripts were sequenced. TCRdb keeps only in-frame clones here, not all; method: immunoSEQ multiplex PCR. The sample yields 280,000 or so clones, 15% seen once. These receptors have no identified antigens. The sample taken for sequencing was naive CD4+ T cells from blood. The origin of the receptors is a man aged 18 to 29 with type 1 diabetes.

This clone was seen only a few times. V is TRBV5-1 and J is TRBJ2-7, with TRBD1 identical over 11 bases. The CDR3 covers 17 residues. The trim removed 0 bases at V and 7 bases at J, leaving 12 bases unmatched. Germline lookup yields CDR1 SGHRS and CDR2 YFSETQ. The CDR3 protein is CASSLGSGTGGRREQYF. DNA for the CDR3: TGCGCCAGCAGCTTGGGCTCCGGGACAGGGGGTCGTCGGGAGCAGTACTTC.

The rearrangement links TRBV5-1 to TRBJ1-2; D possibly corresponds to TRBD1 (6 bases). In germline, CDR1 is SGHRS, CDR2 YFSETQ. Deletions cut 1 base from V and 2 bases from J, with 15 bases between. This CDR3 contains 16 residues. The CDR3 loop reads CASSLLPGGLNYGYTF. CDR3 coding DNA: TGCGCCAGCAGCTTGCTACCGGGGGGCCTCAACTATGGCTACACCTTC.

A few counts support this clone. V is TRBV9 and J is TRBJ1-5; unclear D gene. Between the trimmed V and J ends, which lost 3 bases and 1 base, there was a span of 8 bases. The CDR3 is 14 residues long. Per the germline V gene, CDR1 is SGDLS and CDR2 is YYNGEE. The CDR3: CASSAGLSNQPQHF. CDR3 sequence (DNA): TGTGCCAGCAGCGCCGGACTGAGCAATCAGCCCCAGCATTTT.

In this sample, this clone turned up a few times. The chain uses TRBV27 and TRBJ2-3; 14 bases align to TRBD2. The CDR3 has 19 residues. The trim removed 6 bases at V and 0 bases at J, leaving 11 bases unmatched. In germline, CDR1 is MNHEY, CDR2 SMNVEV (reference sequence). The CDR3: CASRFGGTSGSASTDTQYF. In DNA form, the CDR3 reads TGTGCCAGCAGGTTCGGGGGGACTAGCGGGAGCGCTAGCACAGATACGCAGTATTTT.

CDR3 loop: CASRTSGSSFREETQYF. For the CDR3, the DNA is TGCGCCAGCAGAACCAGCGGGAGTAGTTTTCGGGAAGAGACCCAGTACTTC. This chain uses TRBV5-1 with TRBJ2-5; the match to TRBD2 covers 8 bases. The CDR3 contains 17 residues. J gave up 3 bases and V 5 bases, and 15 bases lay outside the gene matches. Germline CDR1 SGHRS, CDR2 YFSETQ.

The gene calls are TRBV30 and TRBJ2-1; D uncertain. The V gene lost 2 bases and the J gene lost 1 base, with 6 bases spanning the gap. The CDR3 sequence is 13 residues long. Germline V gives CDR1 GTSNPN, CDR2 SVGIG (reference sequence). The CDR3 loop reads CAWSQQSYNEQFF. DNA of the CDR3: TGTGCCTGGAGTCAACAATCCTACAATGAGCAGTTCTTC.

This clone was counted between two and nine times. The chain carries TRBV7-9 and TRBJ2-7; D call uncertain. The CDR3 loop spans 12 amino acids. Germline V gene sequence: CDR1 SEHNR, CDR2 FQNEAQ (reference sequence). Trimming shortened V by 3 bases and J by 1 base, and 4 bases separated the two germline ends. In DNA form, the CDR3 reads TGTGCCAGCAGCTTCGGGTCCTACGAGCAGTACTTC. The encoded protein is CASSFGSYEQYF.

This clone has more than one count but fewer than ten. This chain joins TRBV5-4 and TRBJ1-2; D is perhaps TRBD1 (5 bases). The V gene lost 4 bases and the J gene lost 2 bases, with 15 bases spanning the gap. From germline, CDR1 is SGHNT and CDR2 YYREEE (reference sequence). CDR3 length: 15 amino acids. This chain's CDR3 is CASSQDNERNYGYTF. The CDR3 DNA is TGTGCCAGCAGCCAGGACAACGAACGAAACTATGGCTACACCTTC. Full variable domain (rest looked up from reference TRBV5-4 and TRBJ1-2): ETGVTQSPTHLIKTRGQQVTLRCSSQSGHNTVSWYQQALGQGPQFIFQYYREEENGRGNFPPRFSGLQFPNYSSELNVNALELDDSALYLCASSQDNERNYGYTFGSGTRLTVV.

This clone was seen a few times. The V call is TRBV19, the J call TRBJ2-7; D is possibly TRBD2 (6 bases). V was shortened by 7 bases and J by 3 bases, with 19 bases between the two germline ends. CDR1 LNHDA and CDR2 SQIVND come from the germline V gene (reference sequence). This CDR3 spans 15 amino acids. The CDR3 DNA is TGTGCCAGTATATTTCGGGGGTGCACCGACTACGAGCAGTACTTC. Translation gives CASIFRGCTDYEQYF.

This clone was counted a few times. J is TRBJ1-2 and V is TRBV7-2; D perhaps matches TRBD1 (5 bases). The CDR3 extends over 14 amino acids. Germline values: CDR1 SGHTA, CDR2 FQGNSA. V lost 0 bases to trimming and J lost 4 bases, with 9 bases between them. CDR3 DNA: TGTGCCAGCAGCTTAGCAGGGGCTGGCTATGGCTACACCTTC. It specifies CASSLAGAGYGYTF.

This clone came up a few times. The gene calls are TRBV14 and TRBJ2-7; 10 bases line up with TRBD2. The trim removed 5 bases at V and 3 bases at J, leaving 7 bases unmatched. CDR3 length equals 15 residues. The V gene's germline CDR1 is SGHDN and CDR2 FVKESK. Here the CDR3 reads CASSKRGLADYEQYF. As DNA, the CDR3 is TGTGCCAGCAGCAAGAGAGGACTAGCGGACTACGAGCAGTACTTC.

There are a few counts of this clone. The chain uses TRBV28 and TRBJ2-7; 10 bases fit TRBD1. The V segment lost 3 bases and the J segment 5 bases; nucleotides outside the gene matches: 7. Germline values: CDR1 MDHEN, CDR2 SYDVKM. The CDR3 length is 15 residues. CDR3 residues: CASSLGGQGDNEQYF. The CDR3 DNA sequence: TGTGCCAGCAGTTTGGGCGGACAGGGGGACAACGAGCAGTACTTC.

This clone was found a few times. The chain couples TRBV30 to TRBJ2-1; 7 bases align to TRBD2. Unmatched junction bases numbered 31, after V lost 7 bases and J lost 4 bases. Looked up from germline, CDR1 is GTSNPN and CDR2 is SVGIG (reference sequence). There are 21 residues in the CDR3. The CDR3 DNA is TGTGCCTCGCCTCCTAAACCTGTCGCGGGAGTACGGGTTTTAGTGTACAATGAGCAGTTCTTC. It encodes CASPPKPVAGVRVLVYNEQFF.

V usage is TRBV2 and J usage is TRBJ2-3, with D tentatively TRBD2 (5 bases). V was clipped by 0 bases and J by 2 bases, with 6 bases between them. The CDR3 length is 14 residues. Germline V gives CDR1 SNHLY, CDR2 FYNNEI. The CDR3 nucleotides are TGTGCCAGCAGTGAAGCGGAGGTCACAGATACGCAGTATTTT. Translating gives CASSEAEVTDTQYF.

This clone was counted only a few times. The chain uses TRBV10-1 and TRBJ2-7; no reliable D call. Trimming removed 10 bases at V and 3 bases at J, with 16 bases between. The CDR3 runs 13 residues. CDR1 WNHNN and CDR2 SYGVQD come from the germline V gene (reference sequence). Here the CDR3 reads CAIRLHRGYEQYF. The CDR3 DNA is TGCGCCATCCGACTCCATCGAGGCTACGAGCAGTACTTC.

The V call is TRBV23-1, the J call TRBJ1-5, with 7 bases fitting TRBD1. TRBV23-1 is classed as an ORF, of uncertain function. CDR3 length equals 17 residues. After removal of 3 bases from V and 2 bases from J, the junction contained 10 bases not matched to a gene. The CDR3, as DNA: TGCGCCAGCAGTCAGAGATTTACACAGGGGTGCAATCAGCCCCAGCATTTT. It is translated as CASSQRFTQGCNQPQHF.

The rearrangement links TRBV7-4 to TRBJ2-3; D ambiguous. V was trimmed by 7 bases and J by 6 bases, leaving 8 bases between them. Germline lookup yields CDR1 SGHVT and CDR2 SQSDAQ. The CDR3 loop spans 11 amino acids. CDR3 in amino acids: CASTERDTQYF. The CDR3 bases are TGTGCCAGCACTGAGCGTGATACGCAGTATTTT.

V is TRBV10-3 and J is TRBJ2-1; tentatively, D is TRBD1 (5 bases). Trimming shortened V by 2 bases and J by 1 base, and 9 bases separated the two germline ends. CDR1 and CDR2 (germline): ENHRY, SYGVKD. The CDR3 is made up of 15 amino acids. The CDR3 protein is CAISESRTSYNEQFF. CDR3 DNA: TGTGCCATCAGTGAGAGTAGGACATCCTACAATGAGCAGTTCTTC.

This clone has more than one count but fewer than ten. The V gene is TRBV6-5, the J gene TRBJ2-7, with a weak D call TRBD2 (6 bases). Per the germline V gene, CDR1 is MNHEY and CDR2 is SVGAGI. The CDR3 has 14 amino acids. With 5 bases removed from V and 3 bases from J, the gap between germline ends came to 14 bases. CDR3 bases: TGTGCCAGCAGTGACGTGGGGGGAAGCTACGAGCAGTACTTC. As protein: CASSDVGGSYEQYF.

This clone was seen more than once but under ten times. Additional DNA sequences in this sample encode the identical CDR3. The chain combines TRBV7-9 with TRBJ1-1, with D unresolved. CDR1 is SEHNR, CDR2 FQNEAQ, per germline (reference sequence). V was cut by 1 base and J by 1 base, with 4 bases left in between. The CDR3 extends over 13 amino acids. This CDR3 is CASSLGANTEAFF. CDR3 coding DNA: TGTGCCAGCAGCTTAGGGGCGAACACTGAAGCTTTCTTT.

This CDR3 reads CASSRDRAEAFF. The CDR3 bases are TGTGCCAGCAGCCGGGACAGGGCTGAAGCTTTCTTT. The chain joins TRBV11-2 to TRBJ1-1; 9 bases map to TRBD1. CDR1 and CDR2 (germline): SGHAT, FQNNGV. The CDR3 covers 12 residues. V shed 5 bases and J 6 bases; nucleotides not matched to a gene: 1.

This clone was recorded a few times. The rearrangement links TRBV28 to TRBJ2-7, with 8 bases fitting TRBD2. Germline V lookup: CDR1 MDHEN, CDR2 SYDVKM. This CDR3 contains 12 residues. V trimming: 6 bases; J trimming: 6 bases; junction bases outside the gene matches: 4. The CDR3 bases are TGTGCCAGCAGGAACCGGGAGGGCGAGCAGTACTTC. It is translated as CASRNREGEQYF. Variable domain in full (rest from reference TRBV28 and TRBJ2-7): DVKVTQSSRYLVKRTGEKVFLECVQDMDHENMFWYRQDPGLGLRLIYFSYDVKMKEKGDIPEGYSVSREKKERFSLILESASTNQTSMYLCASRNREGEQYFGPGTRLTVT.

The rearrangement joins TRBV10-3 to TRBJ2-7; TRBD1 matches 8 bases. Germline values: CDR1 ENHRY, CDR2 SYGVKD. J was trimmed by 2 bases and V by 6 bases; bases with no gene match: 6. The CDR3 contains 14 residues. The CDR3 sequence: CAIRPGQAPYEQYF. As DNA, the CDR3 is TGTGCCATCAGGCCGGGACAGGCACCCTACGAGCAGTACTTC.